Listed below are T cell receptor beta chains from one sample, sequenced in a study of cytomegalovirus exposure and HLA in healthy donors. Measured with immunoSEQ multiplex PCR; TCRdb has only the in-frame clones, and not every one. The sample carries around 170,000 clones, approximately 80% recorded once. The sample taken for sequencing was PBMCs. These receptor sequences come from a man in his late teens or twenties in good health and CMV-seronegative. The CDR3 runs from the conserved cysteine through the conserved F or W. The order of the fields is D gene, V gene, clone size, J gene, CDR3 DNA, CDR3 protein. D genes are given only for firm matches. Rows give clone size only sometimes, using once, few, many, or a class for an expanded clone.

>TRBD1|TRBV14|.|TRBJ2-1
TGTGCCAGCAGCCAAGGTCCGGGACAGGGTTACAATGAGCAGTTCTTC
CASSQGPGQGYNEQFF
>.|TRBV4-2|.|TRBJ1-1
TGTGCCAGCAGCCCACGACAGGTCACTGAAGCTTTCTTT
CASSPRQVTEAFF
>.|TRBV9|.|TRBJ2-3
TGTGCCAGCAGCGGCCGTGCGGCAGATACGCAGTATTTT
CASSGRAADTQYF
>.|TRBV19|.|TRBJ1-1
TGTGCCAGTATTGACAGATTGAACACTGAAGCTTTCTTT
CASIDRLNTEAFF
>TRBD1|TRBV27|.|TRBJ2-7
TGTGCCAGCAGTCCTCACCCCGATGCGACAGGGGCCCTTCAGGGGGAGCAGTACTTC
CASSPHPDATGALQGEQYF
>.|TRBV2|.|TRBJ2-7
TGTGCCAGTGGGGGGCAGGGGGGTTACGAGCAGTACTTC
CASGGQGGYEQYF
>TRBD2|TRBV4-2|.|TRBJ2-5
TGTGCCAGCAGCAGCCCCCGTGAGCGGGGCAAACAAGAGACCCAGTACTTC
CASSSPRERGKQETQYF
>TRBD1|TRBV28|once|TRBJ2-7
TGTGCCAGCAGCCGGGTGACAGGGCACTACGAGCAGTACTTC
CASSRVTGHYEQYF
>TRBD2|TRBV6-1|.|TRBJ2-5
TGTGCCAGCAGTGAAAAGATCGAGCTAGCGGGAGAAGAGACCCAGTACTTC
CASSEKIELAGEETQYF
>.|TRBV19|.|TRBJ2-2
TGTGCCAGTAGTATTCGCGCTGGGGGGTCCACCGGGGAGCTGTTTTTT
CASSIRAGGSTGELFF
>.|TRBV6-6|few|TRBJ1-1
TGTGCCAGCAGTTATTTCGGAGGGTCGAACACTGAAGCTTTCTTT
CASSYFGGSNTEAFF
>TRBD2|TRBV9|.|TRBJ2-5
TGTGCCAGCAGCGTAGACCCGGTATGGCTAGCGGGGGGCGGAGACCAAGAGACCCAGTACTTC
CASSVDPVWLAGGGDQETQYF
>TRBD1|TRBV19|.|TRBJ2-5
TGTGCCAGTAGTCGCGGACAGGGAGCAGGAGAGACCCAGTACTTC
CASSRGQGAGETQYF
>.|TRBV30|.|TRBJ2-1
TGTGCCTGGAGTGTTAACAGCTCCTACAATGAGCAGTTCTTC
CAWSVNSSYNEQFF
>TRBD2|TRBV6-6|few|TRBJ2-1
TGTGCCAGCAGTGCTAGCGGGGGGAATGAGCAGTTCTTC
CASSASGGNEQFF
>TRBD2|TRBV7-2|.|TRBJ2-2
TGTGCCAGCAGCTTAGCGAGCGGGGCGAACACCGGGGAGCTGTTTTTT
CASSLASGANTGELFF
>TRBD1|TRBV20-1|.|TRBJ2-5
TGCAGCGCCGGGACAGCAGAGACCCAGTACTTC
CSAGTAETQYF